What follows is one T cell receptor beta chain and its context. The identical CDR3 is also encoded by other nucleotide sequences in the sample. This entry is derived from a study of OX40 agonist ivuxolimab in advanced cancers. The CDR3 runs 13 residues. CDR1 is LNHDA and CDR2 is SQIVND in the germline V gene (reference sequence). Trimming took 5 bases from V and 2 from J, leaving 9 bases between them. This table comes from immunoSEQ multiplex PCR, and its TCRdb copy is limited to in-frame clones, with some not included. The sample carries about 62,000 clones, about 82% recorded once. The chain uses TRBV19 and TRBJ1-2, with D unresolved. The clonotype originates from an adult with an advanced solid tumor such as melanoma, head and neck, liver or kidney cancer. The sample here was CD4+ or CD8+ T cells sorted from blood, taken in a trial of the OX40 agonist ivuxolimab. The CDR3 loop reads CASSWTLNYGYTF. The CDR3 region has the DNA TGTGCCAGTAGTTGGACGCTGAACTATGGCTACACCTTC.